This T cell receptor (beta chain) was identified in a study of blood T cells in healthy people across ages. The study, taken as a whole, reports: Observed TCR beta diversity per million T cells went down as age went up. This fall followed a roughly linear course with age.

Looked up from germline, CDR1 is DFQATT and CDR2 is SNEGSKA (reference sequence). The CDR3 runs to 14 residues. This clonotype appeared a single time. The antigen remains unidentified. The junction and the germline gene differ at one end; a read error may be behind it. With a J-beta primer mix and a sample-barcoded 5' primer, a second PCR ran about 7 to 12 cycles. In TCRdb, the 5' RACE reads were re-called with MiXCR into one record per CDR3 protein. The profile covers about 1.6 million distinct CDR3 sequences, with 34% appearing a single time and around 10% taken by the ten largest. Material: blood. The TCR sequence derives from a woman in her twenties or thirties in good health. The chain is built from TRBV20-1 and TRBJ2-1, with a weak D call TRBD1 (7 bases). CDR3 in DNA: TGCAGTGCTATCAGGGGGGCGCGGTATAATGAGCGGTTCTTC. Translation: CSAIRGARYNERFF.